This T cell receptor beta chain was sequenced for a study of CDR3 diversity in severe acne. Germline lookup yields CDR1 SQVTM and CDR2 ANQGSEA. Losses at the gene ends were 5 bases for V and 6 bases for J; bases not matched to a gene: 5. The CDR3 covers 14 residues. TCRdb re-derived calls from the PCR reads in MiXCR, one entry per CDR3 protein. The repertoire holds around 100,000 distinct CDR3 sequences, with approximately 47% as singletons. The origin of this receptor is a male donor with acne. The chain links TRBV29-1 to TRBJ2-7, with 15 bases identical to TRBD2. The sample was blood. CDR3 residues: CSVWTSGRAVEQYF. CDR3 in DNA: TGCAGCGTTTGGACTAGCGGGAGGGCCGTCGAGCAGTACTTC.